Presented here are 12 T cell receptor beta chains from one specimen sequenced in a study of regulatory T cells in long-lasting Graves disease. The time point was: newly diagnosed GD, antithyroid drugs for less than 3 months. Extracted RNA from PBMCs served as the source of the TCR library. Construction of the TCR beta libraries employed iRepertoire HTBI primers in conjunction with Arm-PCR of CDR3 regions. MiXCR, applied by TCRdb to the multiplex PCR reads, yields one record per CDR3 protein. The sample contains approximately 360,000 distinct CDR3 sequences, 10% to 15% of which appear only once. In addition, the sample was reused for a study of T cells in Graves' hyperthyroidism and ophthalmopathy.

The starting material was peripheral blood mononuclear cells (PBMCs), obtained at new diagnosis, from a patient treated with antithyroid drugs. All receptors derive from a woman aged 18-35 years with Graves disease.

This clonotype appeared many times. This chain connects TRBV28 to TRBJ2-7; D not resolved. Germline V gene sequence: CDR1 MDHEN, CDR2 SYDVKM. This CDR3 has 14 residues. With 4 bases removed from V and 0 bases from J, the gap between germline ends came to 10 bases. The CDR3 is CASSSRPSSYEQYF. CDR3 nucleotide sequence: TGTGCCAGCAGTTCGAGACCGAGCTCCTACGAGCAGTACTTC.

The chain employs TRBV29-1 and TRBJ1-1, with D possibly TRBD1 on 6 matching bases. V was trimmed by 6 bases and J by 7 bases, leaving 24 bases between them. The length of the CDR3 is 15 residues. Germline V gene lookup returns CDR1 SQVTM and CDR2 ANQGSEA. CDR3 region: CSVLGGQGVLVEAFF. Here the CDR3 DNA reads TGCAGCGTCCTGGGGGGCCAGGGAGTGTTGGTTGAAGCTTTCTTT.

The sample holds a few counts of this clonotype. This chain uses TRBV7-9 with TRBJ1-4; D remains unclear. From germline, CDR1 is SEHNR and CDR2 FQNEAQ (reference sequence). Trimming removed 3 bases from V and 4 bases from J, with 9 bases in between. The CDR3 has 14 amino acids. CDR3 amino acids: CASSLGAFNEKLFF. CDR3 bases: TGTGCCAGCAGCTTGGGAGCCTTTAATGAAAAACTGTTTTTT.

The table lists this clonotype with many counts. The chain combines TRBV7-2 with TRBJ1-6; unclear D gene. V was shortened by 1 base and J by 9 bases, with 10 bases between the two germline ends. Germline V gives CDR1 SGHTA, CDR2 FQGNSA. This CDR3 spans 14 amino acids. CDR3 sequence reads: CASSLEGTASPLHF. CDR3 nucleotide sequence: TGTGCCAGCAGCTTAGAAGGAACAGCTTCACCCCTCCACTTT.

This clonotype was seen repeatedly, ten times or more. The chain couples TRBV5-1 to TRBJ1-5, with 10 bases aligning to TRBD1. Germline assignment: CDR1 SGHRS and CDR2 YFSETQ. Trimming at V came to 4 bases and at J to 2 bases, leaving 9 bases not matched to a gene. CDR3 length equals 17 residues. The CDR3 DNA is TGCGCCAGCAGCCCGCAGGCCGGGACAGGGGGCAATCAGCCCCAGCATTTT. Its translation: CASSPQAGTGGNQPQHF.

This clonotype appeared many times. V usage is TRBV20-1 and J usage is TRBJ1-5, with D unresolved. In germline, CDR1 is DFQATT, CDR2 SNEGSKA (reference sequence). There are 13 residues in the CDR3. V shed 0 bases and J shed 2 bases, with 5 bases lying between them. CDR3 coding DNA: TGCAGTGCTAGAGATACCGGCAATCAGCCCCAGCATTTT. This codes for CSARDTGNQPQHF.

This clonotype has a count of ten or more. The chain links TRBV7-2 to TRBJ1-1; D may be TRBD1 (5 bases). V lost 2 bases and J lost 8, with 12 bases in between. Germline V gene lookup returns CDR1 SGHTA and CDR2 FQGNSA. The CDR3 extends over 13 amino acids. The DNA for the CDR3 is TGTGCCAGCAGCTTATCGGCTGAGGGGGAAGCTTTCTTT. Encoded protein: CASSLSAEGEAFF.

There are many counts of this clonotype. V gene TRBV12-3 or TRBV12-4 combines with J gene TRBJ1-1, with D unresolved. V shed 1 base and J shed 8 bases, with 14 bases lying between them. The CDR3 has 14 amino acids. CDR3 sequence (DNA): TGTGCCAGCAGTTTAGTTAGGCAGAATAGAGAAGCTTTCTTT. This sequence encodes CASSLVRQNREAFF.

This clonotype was observed at least ten times. The V gene is TRBV6-1, the J gene TRBJ2-7; D not resolved. The length of the CDR3 is 13 residues. The germline V gene has CDR1 MNHNS and CDR2 SASEGT. V lost 3 bases, J lost 7 bases, and 13 bases lay in between. CDR3: CASSDGPLREQYF. The CDR3 DNA reads as TGTGCCAGCAGTGATGGGCCCCTCCGGGAGCAGTACTTC.

In its sample, this clonotype was seen many times. The J gene is TRBJ2-7, the V gene TRBV28; TRBD2 aligns across 8 bases. V lost 5 bases to trimming and J lost 1 base; unmatched junction nucleotides: 10. CDR3 size: 16 residues. Per germline, CDR1 MDHEN and CDR2 SYDVKM. In nucleotides, the CDR3 is TGTGCCAGCAGTCGGGAAGGCGGGAGGCATTCCTACGAGCAGTACTTC. Protein sequence: CASSREGGRHSYEQYF.

Remarks on this clonotype: Given a much more abundant clone one base away, this may be a read error. In nucleotides, the CDR3 is TGTGCCAGCAGCTTAGTGTTGGAGGGCGGCTATGGCTACACCTTC. It yields the protein CASSLVLEGGYGYTF. The chain uses TRBV7-2 and TRBJ1-2; D not certain. CDR3 length equals 15 residues. CDR1 is SGHTA and CDR2 is FQGNSA in the germline V gene. V lost 1 base to trimming and J lost 4 bases, with 13 bases between them.

In this sample, this clonotype turned up a few times. The gene calls are TRBV19 and TRBJ2-7, with 9 bases that match TRBD1. This CDR3 comprises 15 residues. Germline CDR1 LNHDA, CDR2 SQIVND (reference sequence). J was trimmed by 0 bases and V by 5 bases; bases with no gene match: 5. The CDR3 DNA is TGTGCCAGTAGTCCGGGACAGGGTGACTCCTACGAGCAGTACTTC. Translated, it gives CASSPGQGDSYEQYF.